This T cell receptor (beta chain) was profiled in a study of radiation and T cells in renal cell carcinoma (dated by TCRdb to between 2020 and 2021). At the level of the whole study: Samples came from a clinical trial, in which primary renal cell carcinomas received 15 Gy stereotactic body radiation therapy followed by nephrectomy 4 weeks later. Across all 50 or so samples, 4,016,671 unique CDR3 nucleotide sequences, encoding about 3,000,000 unique CDR3 amino acid sequences, were identified. A total of 53 samples underwent TCR beta sequencing, made up of 25 or so tumors and about 27 peripheral blood samples.

The CDR3, cysteine through phenylalanine, is 14 amino acids long. The read is trimmed to its CDR3 DNA, 42 bases read in frame from base 1. V is clipped by 2 bases and J by 2 bases, and the sequence between their germline boundaries is 9 bases long. The germline V gene (reference sequence) supplies CDR1 LNHNV and CDR2 YYDKDF. Details on this clone: The antigen it recognizes is unknown. Base qualities are not recorded, but no much larger clone differs from it by a single base.

TCR beta libraries were generated from genomic DNA with the immunoSEQ kit, following the manufacturer's recommendations. For library preparation, a first multiplex PCR was performed with proprietary primers, followed by a second PCR in which unique barcodes were added, and bead cleanups were performed after each round. A positive control reaction and a negative control reaction, both provided in the kit, were run with every batch of samples. The final libraries were assessed on an Agilent 4200 TapeStation D1000 ScreenTape, pooled by volume, and quantified by qPCR. Sequencing was performed on an Illumina NextSeq500 using a MidOutput 150-cycle cartridge, with 156 Read1 cycles, 15 Index1 cycles, and the kit custom primers. The pooled library was loaded at roughly 0.9 pM with around 20% PhiX control spiked in. The original pipeline was this. Vendor-processed data were analyzed in R, and a clonotype was defined as all T cells sharing the same CDR3 nucleotide sequence. For clone abundance analyses, frequencies were normalized to the 10,000 most abundant clones per sample. Public T cell clones, which averaged fewer than five per sample, were excluded before analysis. An abundance difference of at least 32-fold between compartments was the criterion for calling clonotypes tumor-enriched or baseline blood-enriched. A beta-binomial differential abundance model was used to identify clonotypes that expanded or contracted between blood time points. The Baroni-Urbani and Buser coefficient was used to measure tumor-blood repertoire similarity, and groups were compared with two-tailed Wilcoxon tests in R. Entries here come from immuneACCESS through TCRdb and include only in-frame sequences with V and J called. Some clones fail to appear in such tables; in the studies checked, an unresolved V gene covers under half of the shortfall, and the cause of the remainder is unknown. V and J calls and clone size come straight from that table; D and trimming were deduced from the DNA. The sample records some 150,000 clones, approximately 87% of which are singletons. Of the sample, 20% to 25% is held by the ten largest clones.

The time point label for this specimen denotes: baseline pretreatment blood. Read against the paper, the sample's treatment or condition label means: 15 Gy SBRT to primary tumor, nephrectomy 4 weeks later. Serial peripheral blood from radiation-treated patients was sampled at baseline, 2 weeks and 4 weeks after SBRT to track tumor-enriched clonotypes. All patients had renal cell carcinoma with clear cell pathology. The QIAamp DNA Blood Mini Kit (Qiagen) was used to prepare genomic DNA for TCR sequencing. Only samples passing all quality control checks were included in the analyses. The paper's findings and limits, for the study overall: The single-armed trial design could not address effects of radiation dose or scheduling on the TCR repertoire. Blood repertoire dynamics were not followed beyond 4 weeks after treatment. In blood, the top tumor clonotypes increased between baseline and 2 weeks post-radiation and then shrank by 4 weeks, which suggests that tumor-resident clones expanded only transiently. Because pretreatment tumor biopsies were not available, the baseline intratumoral presence of clonotypes could not be determined.

This TCR came from a woman aged 50 to 65 with renal cell carcinoma. The chain is encoded by TRBV15 joined to TRBJ1-1, with the D segment identity uncertain. This material consisted of blood, taken from a patient whose treatment included radiotherapy and nephrectomy. The CDR3 here reads CATSRPRANTEAFF. The bases are TGTGCCACCAGCAGACCAAGGGCCAACACTGAAGCTTTCTTT. Reference TRBV15 and TRBJ1-1 proteins supply the regions before and after the CDR3; the full variable domain is: DAMVIQNPRYQVTQFGKPVTLSCSQTLNHNVMYWYQQKSSQAPKLLFHYYDKDFNNEADTPDNFQSRRPNTSFCFLDIRSPGLGDTAMYLCATSRPRANTEAFFGQGTRLTVV.